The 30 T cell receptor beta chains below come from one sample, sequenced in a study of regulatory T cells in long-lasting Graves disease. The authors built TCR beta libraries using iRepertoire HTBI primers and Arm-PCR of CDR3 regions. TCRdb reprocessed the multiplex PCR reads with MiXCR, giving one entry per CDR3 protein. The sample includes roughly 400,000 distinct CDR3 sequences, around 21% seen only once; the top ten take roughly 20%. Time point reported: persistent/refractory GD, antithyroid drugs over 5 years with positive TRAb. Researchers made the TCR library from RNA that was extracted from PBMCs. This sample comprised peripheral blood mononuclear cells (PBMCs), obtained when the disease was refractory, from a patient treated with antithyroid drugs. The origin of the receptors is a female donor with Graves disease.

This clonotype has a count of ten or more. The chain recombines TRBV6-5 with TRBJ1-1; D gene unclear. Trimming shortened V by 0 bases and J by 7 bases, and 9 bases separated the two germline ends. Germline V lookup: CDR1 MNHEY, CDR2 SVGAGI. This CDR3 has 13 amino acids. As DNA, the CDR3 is TGTGCCAGCAGTTACTCCGAGGAAGTTGAAGCTTTCTTT. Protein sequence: CASSYSEEVEAFF.

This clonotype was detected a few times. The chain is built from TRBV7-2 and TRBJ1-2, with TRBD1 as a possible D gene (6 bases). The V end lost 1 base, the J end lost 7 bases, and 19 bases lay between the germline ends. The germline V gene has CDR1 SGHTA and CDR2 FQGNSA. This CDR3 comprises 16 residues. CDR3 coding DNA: TGTGCCAGCAGCTTAGAGGGCCGGCCCCAGGGGATTGGCTACACCTTC. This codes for CASSLEGRPQGIGYTF.

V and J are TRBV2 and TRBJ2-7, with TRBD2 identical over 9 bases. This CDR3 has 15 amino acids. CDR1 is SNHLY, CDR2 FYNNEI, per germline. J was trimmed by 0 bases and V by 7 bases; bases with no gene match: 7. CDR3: CASTAAGGISYEQYF. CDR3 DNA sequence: TGTGCCAGCACAGCGGCGGGAGGGATCTCCTACGAGCAGTACTTC.

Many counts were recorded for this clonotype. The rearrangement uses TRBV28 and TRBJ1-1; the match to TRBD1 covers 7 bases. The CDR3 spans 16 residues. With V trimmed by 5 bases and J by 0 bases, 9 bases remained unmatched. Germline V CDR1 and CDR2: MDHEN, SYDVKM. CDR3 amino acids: CASSHRDSPLNTEAFF. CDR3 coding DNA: TGTGCCAGCAGTCACCGGGACAGCCCGTTGAACACTGAAGCTTTCTTT.

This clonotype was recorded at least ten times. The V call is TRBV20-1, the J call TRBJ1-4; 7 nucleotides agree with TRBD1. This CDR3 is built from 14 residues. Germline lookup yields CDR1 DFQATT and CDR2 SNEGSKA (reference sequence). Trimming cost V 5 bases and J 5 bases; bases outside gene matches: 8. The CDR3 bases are TGCAGTGCTCGACCCGGGACAGCAAATGAAAAACTGTTTTTT. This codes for CSARPGTANEKLFF.

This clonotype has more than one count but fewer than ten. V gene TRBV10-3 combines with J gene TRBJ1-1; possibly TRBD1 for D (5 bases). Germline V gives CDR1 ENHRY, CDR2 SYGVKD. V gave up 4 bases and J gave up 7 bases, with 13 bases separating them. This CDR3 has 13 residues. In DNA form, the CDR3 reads TGTGCCATCAGTGCTTCAGGGATTGATGAAGCTTTCTTT. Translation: CAISASGIDEAFF.

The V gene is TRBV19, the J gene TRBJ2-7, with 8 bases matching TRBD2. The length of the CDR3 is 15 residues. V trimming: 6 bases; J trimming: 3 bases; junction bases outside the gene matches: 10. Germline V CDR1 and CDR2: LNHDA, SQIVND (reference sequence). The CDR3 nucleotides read TGTGCCAGTAGGGGCAGAACGAGCGGGAGCTACGAGCAGTACTTC. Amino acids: CASRGRTSGSYEQYF.

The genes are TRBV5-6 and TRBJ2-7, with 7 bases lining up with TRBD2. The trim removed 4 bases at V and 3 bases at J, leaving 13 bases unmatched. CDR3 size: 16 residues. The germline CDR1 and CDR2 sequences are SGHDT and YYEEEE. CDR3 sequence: CASSQPGGRFLYEQYF. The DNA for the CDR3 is TGTGCCAGCAGCCAGCCTGGCGGGAGATTTCTCTACGAGCAGTACTTC.

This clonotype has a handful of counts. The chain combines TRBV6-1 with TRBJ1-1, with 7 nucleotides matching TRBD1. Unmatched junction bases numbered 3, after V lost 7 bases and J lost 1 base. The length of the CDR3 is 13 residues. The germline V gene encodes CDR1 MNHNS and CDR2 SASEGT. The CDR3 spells CASKRTGNTEAFF. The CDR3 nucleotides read TGTGCCAGCAAGAGGACAGGGAACACTGAAGCTTTCTTT.

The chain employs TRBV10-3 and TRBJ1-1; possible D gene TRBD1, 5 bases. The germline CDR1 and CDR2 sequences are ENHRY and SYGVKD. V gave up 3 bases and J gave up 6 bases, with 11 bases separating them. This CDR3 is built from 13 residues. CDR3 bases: TGTGCCATCAGTGACCCTGAAGGGGCTGAAGCTTTCTTT. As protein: CAISDPEGAEAFF.

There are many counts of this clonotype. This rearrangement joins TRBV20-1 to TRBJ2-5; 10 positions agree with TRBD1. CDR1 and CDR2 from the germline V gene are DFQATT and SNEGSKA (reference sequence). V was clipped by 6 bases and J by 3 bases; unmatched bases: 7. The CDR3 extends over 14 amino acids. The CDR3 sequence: CSAPKTGGEETQYF. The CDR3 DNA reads TGCAGTGCCCCTAAGACAGGGGGCGAAGAGACCCAGTACTTC.

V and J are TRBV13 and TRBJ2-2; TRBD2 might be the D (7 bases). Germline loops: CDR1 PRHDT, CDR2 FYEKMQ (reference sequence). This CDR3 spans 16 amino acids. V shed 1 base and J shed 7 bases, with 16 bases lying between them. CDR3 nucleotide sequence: TGTGCCAGCAGCTTAGAAGCGGCGGGGGCCGGCGGGGAGCTGTTTTTT. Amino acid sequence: CASSLEAAGAGGELFF. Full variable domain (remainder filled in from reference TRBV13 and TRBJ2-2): AAGVIQSPRHLIKEKRETATLKCYPIPRHDTVYWYQQGPGQDPQFLISFYEKMQSDKGSIPDRFSAQQFSDYHSELNMSSLELGDSALYFCASSLEAAGAGGELFFGEGSRLTVL.

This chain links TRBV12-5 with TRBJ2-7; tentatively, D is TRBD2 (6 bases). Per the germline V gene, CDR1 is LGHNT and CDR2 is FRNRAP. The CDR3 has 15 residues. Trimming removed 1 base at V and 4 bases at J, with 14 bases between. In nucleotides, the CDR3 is TGTGCTAGTGGTTTGGGGGGGAGGACCAAATACGAGCAGTACTTC. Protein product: CASGLGGRTKYEQYF.

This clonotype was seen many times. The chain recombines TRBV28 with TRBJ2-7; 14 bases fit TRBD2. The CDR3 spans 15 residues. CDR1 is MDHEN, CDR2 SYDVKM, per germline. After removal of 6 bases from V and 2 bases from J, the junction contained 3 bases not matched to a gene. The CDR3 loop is CASSQTSGRAYEQYF. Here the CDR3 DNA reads TGTGCCAGCAGCCAGACTAGCGGGAGGGCCTACGAGCAGTACTTC.

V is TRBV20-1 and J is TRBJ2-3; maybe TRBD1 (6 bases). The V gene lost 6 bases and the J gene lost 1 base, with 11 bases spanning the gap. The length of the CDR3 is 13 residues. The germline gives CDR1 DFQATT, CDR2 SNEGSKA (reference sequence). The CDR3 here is CSAGGVRTDTQYF. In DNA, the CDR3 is TGCAGTGCAGGGGGAGTGCGCACAGATACGCAGTATTTT.

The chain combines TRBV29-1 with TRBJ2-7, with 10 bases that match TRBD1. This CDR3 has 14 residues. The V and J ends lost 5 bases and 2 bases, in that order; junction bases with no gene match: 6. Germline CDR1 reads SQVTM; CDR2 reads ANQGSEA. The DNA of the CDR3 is TGCAGCGTTAAGGGACAGGGGTTCGCCTACGAGCAGTACTTC. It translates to CSVKGQGFAYEQYF.

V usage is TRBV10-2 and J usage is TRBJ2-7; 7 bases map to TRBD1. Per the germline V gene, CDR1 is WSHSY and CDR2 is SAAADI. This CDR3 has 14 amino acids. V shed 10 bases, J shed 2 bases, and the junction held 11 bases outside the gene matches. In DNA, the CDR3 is TGCGCCACCCAGTGGGACAGCAGCCCCTACGAGCAGTACTTC. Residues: CATQWDSSPYEQYF.

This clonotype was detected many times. The CDR3 is CSARTGGGNSNQPQHF. The CDR3 nucleotides are TGCAGTGCTAGGACGGGGGGCGGAAATAGCAATCAGCCCCAGCATTTT. The chain is built from TRBV20-1 and TRBJ1-5; possibly TRBD1 for D (6 bases). Germline assignment: CDR1 DFQATT and CDR2 SNEGSKA (reference sequence). The V gene lost 3 bases and the J gene lost 0 bases, with 15 bases spanning the gap. The CDR3 extends over 16 amino acids.

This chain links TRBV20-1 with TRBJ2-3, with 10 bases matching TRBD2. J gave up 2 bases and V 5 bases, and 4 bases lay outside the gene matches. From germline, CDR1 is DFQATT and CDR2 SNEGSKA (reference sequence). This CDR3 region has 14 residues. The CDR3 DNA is TGCAGTGCTTCCGGGACTAGCGCCACAGATACGCAGTATTTT. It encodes CSASGTSATDTQYF.

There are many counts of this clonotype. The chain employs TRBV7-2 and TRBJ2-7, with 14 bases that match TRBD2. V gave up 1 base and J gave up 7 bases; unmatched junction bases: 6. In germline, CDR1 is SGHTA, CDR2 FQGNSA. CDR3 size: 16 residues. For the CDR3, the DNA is TGTGCCAGCAGCTTAGGACTAGCGGGAGGGCAGCGAGAGCAGTACTTC. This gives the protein CASSLGLAGGQREQYF.

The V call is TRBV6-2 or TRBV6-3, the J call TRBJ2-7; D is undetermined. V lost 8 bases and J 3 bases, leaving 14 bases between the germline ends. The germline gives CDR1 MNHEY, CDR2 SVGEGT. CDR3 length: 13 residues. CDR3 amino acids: CASGRTTFYEQYF. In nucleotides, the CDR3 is TGTGCCAGCGGTCGGACCACCTTCTACGAGCAGTACTTC.

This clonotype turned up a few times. The CDR3 is CASSLGLTGSYEQYF. CDR3 sequence (DNA): TGTGCCAGCAGCTTGGGGCTAACCGGCTCCTACGAGCAGTACTTC. The rearrangement uses TRBV5-6 and TRBJ2-7; no clear D gene. Germline V gene sequence: CDR1 SGHDT, CDR2 YYEEEE. V dropped 0 bases and J dropped 0 bases, with 10 bases sitting between them. CDR3 size: 15 residues.

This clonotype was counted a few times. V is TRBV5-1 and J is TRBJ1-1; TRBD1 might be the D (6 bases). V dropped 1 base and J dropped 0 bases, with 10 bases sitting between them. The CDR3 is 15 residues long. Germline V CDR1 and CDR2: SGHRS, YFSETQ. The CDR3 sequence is CASSLLGHLNTEAFF. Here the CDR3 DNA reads TGCGCCAGCAGCTTGTTGGGACACCTGAACACTGAAGCTTTCTTT. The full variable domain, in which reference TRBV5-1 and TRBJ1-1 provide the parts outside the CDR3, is KAGVTQTPRYLIKTRGQQVTLSCSPISGHRSVSWYQQTPGQGLQFLFEYFSETQRNKGNFPGRFSGRQFSNSRSEMNVSTLELGDSALYLCASSLLGHLNTEAFFGQGTRLTVV.

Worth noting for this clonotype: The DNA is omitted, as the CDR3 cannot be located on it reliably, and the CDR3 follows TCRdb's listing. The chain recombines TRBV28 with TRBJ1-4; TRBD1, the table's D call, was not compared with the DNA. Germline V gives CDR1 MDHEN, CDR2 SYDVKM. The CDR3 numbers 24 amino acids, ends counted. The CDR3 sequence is CASRGGTAYEQYFGPDSWNEKLFF.

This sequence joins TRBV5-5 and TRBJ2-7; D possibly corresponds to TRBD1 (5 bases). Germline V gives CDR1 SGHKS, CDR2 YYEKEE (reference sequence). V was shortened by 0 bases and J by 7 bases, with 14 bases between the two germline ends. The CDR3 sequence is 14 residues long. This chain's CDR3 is CASSLDRWISEQYF. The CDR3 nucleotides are TGTGCCAGCAGCTTGGACAGGTGGATTTCGGAGCAGTACTTC. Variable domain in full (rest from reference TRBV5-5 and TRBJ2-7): DAGVTQSPTHLIKTRGQQVTLRCSPISGHKSVSWYQQVLGQGPQFIFQYYEKEERGRGNFPDRFSARQFPNYSSELNVNALLLGDSALYLCASSLDRWISEQYFGPGTRLTVT.

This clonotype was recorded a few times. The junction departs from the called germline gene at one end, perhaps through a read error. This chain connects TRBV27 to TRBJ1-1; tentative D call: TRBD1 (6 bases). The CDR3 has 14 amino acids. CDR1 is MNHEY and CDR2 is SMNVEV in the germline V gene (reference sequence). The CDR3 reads CASSLGIGDTVAFF. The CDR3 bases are TGTGCCAGCAGTTTGGGGATTGGGGACACTGTAGCTTTCTTT.

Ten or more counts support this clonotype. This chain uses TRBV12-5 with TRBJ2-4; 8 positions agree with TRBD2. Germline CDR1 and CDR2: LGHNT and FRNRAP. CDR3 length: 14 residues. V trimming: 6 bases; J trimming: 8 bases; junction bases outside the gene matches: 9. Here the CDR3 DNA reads TGTGCTAGTGGCCAGACTAGCGCGAGTTACATTCAGTACTTC. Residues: CASGQTSASYIQYF.

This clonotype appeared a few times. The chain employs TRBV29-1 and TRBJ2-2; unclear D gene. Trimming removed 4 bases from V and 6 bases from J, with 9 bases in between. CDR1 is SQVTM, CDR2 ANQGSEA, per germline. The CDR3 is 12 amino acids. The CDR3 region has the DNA TGCAGCGTTGTTCCCAGGTCCGGGGAGCTGTTTTTT. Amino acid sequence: CSVVPRSGELFF.

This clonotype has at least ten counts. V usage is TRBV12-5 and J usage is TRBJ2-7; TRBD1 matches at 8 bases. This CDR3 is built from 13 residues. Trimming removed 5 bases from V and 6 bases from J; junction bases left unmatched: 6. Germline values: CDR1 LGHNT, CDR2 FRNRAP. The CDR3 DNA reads TGTGCTAGTGGTCCATCGACAGGGGTCGAGCAGTACTTC. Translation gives CASGPSTGVEQYF.

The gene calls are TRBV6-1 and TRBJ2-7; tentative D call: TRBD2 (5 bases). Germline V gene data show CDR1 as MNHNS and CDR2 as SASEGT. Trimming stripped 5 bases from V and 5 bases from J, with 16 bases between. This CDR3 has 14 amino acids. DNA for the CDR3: TGTGCCAGCAGTCCCCCGGGGTCGGTACACGAGCAGTACTTC. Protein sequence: CASSPPGSVHEQYF.